This T cell receptor beta chain was recorded in a study of cytomegalovirus exposure and HLA in healthy donors. The PCR ran on 60 Vbeta and 13 Jbeta primers. Only in-frame clones appear in the TCRdb table, and some are missing; sequencing was by immunoSEQ multiplex PCR. This table has 130,000 to 150,000 clones, over 60% appearing once. J gave up 1 base and V 2 bases, and 12 bases lay outside the gene matches. Germline CDR1 reads SGHRS; CDR2 reads YFSETQ. The CDR3 runs 18 residues. Material for sequencing was PBMCs. This chain links TRBV5-1 with TRBJ2-7, with 10 bases fitting TRBD2. The origin of this receptor is a man aged 40-55 years in good health and CMV-seropositive. Here the CDR3 DNA reads TGCGCCAGCAGCTTAACACCTAGCGGGAGAAAAGAGTCCTACGAGCAGTACTTC. Protein: CASSLTPSGRKESYEQYF.